The 13 T cell receptor beta chains below were found in one sample sequenced in a study of beta chain features in type 1 diabetes. The entirety of the isolated RNA underwent reverse transcription, so expressed TCRB transcripts were sequenced. TCRdb's table, derived via immunoSEQ multiplex PCR, lists solely in-frame clones and lacks some. Altogether around 500,000 clones are present, about an eighth being singletons, with the ten largest covering roughly 0.046%. Sample: naive CD4+ T cells from blood. These receptors came from a woman between 18 and 29 years old in good health.

The rearrangement joins TRBV30 to TRBJ2-1, with TRBD1 matching over 7 bases. V lost 3 bases to trimming and J lost 3 bases; unmatched junction nucleotides: 2. CDR1 is GTSNPN and CDR2 is SVGIG in the germline V gene (reference sequence). This CDR3 comprises 13 residues. CDR3 bases: TGTGCCTGGAGGACAGGGTTCTACAATGAGCAGTTCTTC. It is translated as CAWRTGFYNEQFF.

The chain employs TRBV7-9 and TRBJ1-6; 8 bases agree with TRBD1. The CDR3 runs 14 residues. V lost 5 bases, J lost 10 bases, and 7 bases stayed unmatched. Germline V gene lookup returns CDR1 SEHNR and CDR2 FQNEAQ (reference sequence). The CDR3 loop is CASSLTGVVSPLHF. CDR3 DNA: TGTGCCAGCAGCCTGACAGGGGTTGTGTCACCCCTCCACTTT.

This clone occurred a few times. The CDR3 loop reads CASSWDRDYGYTF. In DNA form, the CDR3 reads TGCGCCAGCAGCTGGGACCGAGACTATGGCTACACCTTC. This rearrangement joins TRBV5-1 to TRBJ1-2, with D possibly matching TRBD1 (5 bases). Germline values: CDR1 SGHRS, CDR2 YFSETQ. The CDR3 is made up of 13 amino acids. V gave up 3 bases and J gave up 3 bases, with 9 bases separating them.

This CDR3 is CATSRAGTSANIQYF. DNA for the CDR3: TGTGCCACCAGCAGAGCCGGGACTAGCGCAAACATTCAGTACTTC. The chain combines TRBV15 with TRBJ2-4, with 10 bases that match TRBD2. Per the germline V gene, CDR1 is LNHNV and CDR2 is YYDKDF (reference sequence). The CDR3 extends over 15 amino acids. With 1 base clipped from V and 6 bases from J, the junction kept 3 bases outside the gene matches.

This clone has just a few counts. The chain carries TRBV6-5 and TRBJ2-4, with unresolved D. V lost 0 bases and J 2 bases, leaving 11 bases between the germline ends. CDR1 is MNHEY and CDR2 is SVGAGI in the germline V gene. The CDR3 has 16 amino acids. The CDR3 loop reads CASSYSIGRSKNIQYF. CDR3 nucleotides: TGTGCCAGCAGTTACTCGATCGGTCGGTCCAAAAACATTCAGTACTTC.

The table lists this clone with a few counts. The chain has TRBV14 and TRBJ2-1; 7 positions match TRBD1. This CDR3 has 18 residues. The J segment lost 8 bases and the V segment lost 5 bases, leaving 21 bases of the junction unmatched. Germline V gene lookup returns CDR1 SGHDN and CDR2 FVKESK. The DNA for the CDR3 is TGTGCCAGCAGCACCCGCGAGGGGGCGGGTGAGAATTTCGATGAGCAGTTCTTC. This sequence encodes CASSTREGAGENFDEQFF.

This clone was seen repeatedly, ten times or more. This chain joins TRBV29-1 and TRBJ2-3; D gene ambiguous. V was pared by 4 bases and J by 2 bases, with 7 bases between. Germline V CDR1 and CDR2: SQVTM, ANQGSEA. The CDR3 spans 12 residues. For the CDR3, the DNA is TGCAGCGTTGCCCGCGCCACAGATACGCAGTATTTT. Protein product: CSVARATDTQYF.

The genes are TRBV6-5 and TRBJ1-1; the D gene is possibly TRBD1 (5 bases). The V end was cut by 7 bases, the J end by 1 base, with 7 bases between. Germline loops: CDR1 MNHEY, CDR2 SVGAGI. CDR3 length equals 12 residues. CDR3 sequence reads: CASTTANTEAFF. CDR3 coding DNA: TGTGCCAGCACGACAGCGAACACTGAAGCTTTCTTT.

This clone was counted between two and nine times. The rearrangement links TRBV5-4 to TRBJ2-1; D not resolved. The CDR3 runs to 15 residues. The V and J ends lost 4 bases and 1 base respectively, with 12 bases between them. Per the germline V gene, CDR1 is SGHNT and CDR2 is YYREEE (reference sequence). CDR3 in DNA: TGTGCCAGCAGCGTGTCCGTGAGATCCTACAATGAGCAGTTCTTC. Amino acid sequence: CASSVSVRSYNEQFF.

This rearrangement joins TRBV11-2 to TRBJ2-5, with unresolved D. Trimming left V 5 bases short and J 4 bases short, with 8 bases between. The CDR3 length is 12 residues. Looked up from germline, CDR1 is SGHAT and CDR2 is FQNNGV. This chain's CDR3 is CASSISIETQYF. For the CDR3, the DNA is TGTGCCAGCAGCATCTCTATAGAGACCCAGTACTTC.

The chain employs TRBV4-1 and TRBJ2-7; 7 positions match TRBD1. Looked up from germline, CDR1 is MGHRA and CDR2 is YSYEKL. This CDR3 contains 14 residues. The ends lost 2 bases at V and 3 bases at J; junction bases unmatched: 4. This chain's CDR3 is CASSQPGQSYEQYV. The CDR3 bases are TGCGCCAGCAGCCAACCGGGACAGAGCTACGAGCAGTACGTC.

The genes are TRBV7-6 and TRBJ1-1, with TRBD1 matching 7 bases. J gave up 11 bases and V 4 bases, and 7 bases lay outside the gene matches. Per germline, CDR1 SGHVS and CDR2 FNYEAQ. CDR3 length equals 12 residues. Written as DNA, the CDR3 is TGTGCCAGCAGCTCGTACAGGGGCGTGGCTTTCTTT. As protein: CASSSYRGVAFF.

This clone was counted a few times. This rearrangement joins TRBV5-4 to TRBJ2-5; D unresolved. Germline lookup yields CDR1 SGHNT and CDR2 YYREEE (reference sequence). The CDR3 is 15 residues long. V was cut by 0 bases and J by 1 base, with 10 bases left in between. CDR3 bases: TGTGCCAGCAGCTTGGGGGGATTAGCCCAAGAGACCCAGTACTTC. It specifies CASSLGGLAQETQYF. The full variable domain, its missing parts supplied by reference TRBV5-4 and TRBJ2-5, is ETGVTQSPTHLIKTRGQQVTLRCSSQSGHNTVSWYQQALGQGPQFIFQYYREEENGRGNFPPRFSGLQFPNYSSELNVNALELDDSALYLCASSLGGLAQETQYFGPGTRLLVL.